Below, 14 T cell receptor beta chains from the same sample are listed, as sequenced in a study of OX40 agonist ivuxolimab in advanced cancers. The repertoire was sequenced with immunoSEQ multiplex PCR; TCRdb's copy has only in-frame clones and lacks some. The sample records more than 100,000 clones, under 95% being singletons. Sequencing was performed on CD4+ or CD8+ T cells sorted from blood, taken in a trial of the OX40 agonist ivuxolimab. The receptors come from an adult with an advanced solid tumor such as melanoma, head and neck, liver or kidney cancer.

The chain combines TRBV10-1 with TRBJ2-7; weak D call: TRBD1 (6 bases). The V end lost 2 bases, the J end lost 2 bases, and 10 bases lay between the germline ends. Germline V CDR1 and CDR2: WNHNN, SYGVQD (reference sequence). The CDR3 totals 14 residues. The CDR3 protein is CASSEGGTTYEQYF. The DNA of the CDR3 is TGCGCCAGCAGTGAGGGGGGCACCACCTACGAGCAGTACTTC.

The rearrangement joins TRBV6-6 to TRBJ2-5; 14 bases match TRBD2. The germline gives CDR1 MNHNY, CDR2 SVGAGI (reference sequence). The CDR3 loop spans 16 amino acids. V lost 6 bases to trimming and J lost 5 bases; unmatched junction nucleotides: 8. The CDR3 nucleotides read TGTGCCAGCAGCCCTGGACTAGCGGGAGGAAGGGAGACCCAGTACTTC. Amino acids: CASSPGLAGGRETQYF.

This rearrangement joins TRBV19 to TRBJ1-1, with unresolved D. V dropped 4 bases and J dropped 7 bases, with 16 bases sitting between them. Germline values: CDR1 LNHDA, CDR2 SQIVND (reference sequence). There are 14 residues in the CDR3. The CDR3 loop reads CASSSHTGLFEAFF. Written as DNA, the CDR3 is TGTGCCAGTAGTAGCCACACCGGTCTATTTGAAGCTTTCTTT.

The genes are TRBV7-2 and TRBJ2-3, with D possibly TRBD2 on 6 matching bases. Germline V gene sequence: CDR1 SGHTA, CDR2 FQGNSA. The CDR3 has 13 residues. Between the trimmed V and J ends, which lost 5 bases and 4 bases, there was a span of 10 bases. CDR3 in DNA: TGTGCCAGCAGCCGGGGGTGGCCAGATACGCAGTATTTT. Protein: CASSRGWPDTQYF.

This clone was observed a single time. The chain uses TRBV7-2 and TRBJ2-3; D unresolved. The germline V and J ends were trimmed by 2 bases and 6 bases, with 9 bases remaining between them. This CDR3 contains 13 residues. Per the germline V gene, CDR1 is SGHTA and CDR2 is FQGNSA. The CDR3 bases are TGTGCCAGCAGCTTACAGCAAGGGGATACGCAGTATTTT. Amino acids: CASSLQQGDTQYF.

This sequence joins TRBV27 and TRBJ1-1; D perhaps matches TRBD1 (5 bases). The ends were cut back, 4 bases at V and 1 base at J, with 22 bases in the middle. The CDR3 is 18 residues long. From germline, CDR1 is MNHEY and CDR2 SMNVEV (reference sequence). CDR3 protein: CASSYAFAGRRGNTEAFF. In nucleotides, the CDR3 is TGTGCCAGCAGTTACGCCTTTGCGGGGCGCCGCGGGAACACTGAAGCTTTCTTT.

The J gene is TRBJ2-5, the V gene TRBV5-4, with D possibly being TRBD2 (6 bases). The J call may be wrong; the DNA end is better matched by TRBJ2-7. Germline lookup yields CDR1 SGHNT and CDR2 YYREEE (reference sequence). The CDR3 spans 14 residues. CDR3 in DNA: TGTGCCAGCAGTTCCCCGACTAGGACCTACGAGCAGTACTTC. Translated: CASSSPTRTYEQYF.

The chain couples TRBV18 to TRBJ2-7; the match to TRBD1 covers 11 bases. Germline CDR1 is KGHSH and CDR2 is LQKENI. The length of the CDR3 is 14 residues. V lost 4 bases, J lost 4 bases, and 3 bases stayed unmatched. The CDR3 bases are TGTGCCAGCTCACTTGGACAGGGGGCGTACGAGCAGTACTTC. Amino acids: CASSLGQGAYEQYF. The whole variable domain, remainder taken from reference TRBV18 and TRBJ2-7, is NAGVMQNPRHLVRRRGQEARLRCSPMKGHSHVYWYRQLPEEGLKFMVYLQKENIIDESGMPKERFSAEFPKEGPSILRIQQVVRGDSAAYFCASSLGQGAYEQYFGPGTRLTVT.

J is TRBJ2-7 and V is TRBV9; 7 nucleotides align to TRBD2. From germline, CDR1 is SGDLS and CDR2 YYNGEE. Trimming cost V 4 bases and J 2 bases; bases outside gene matches: 12. The CDR3 is 16 amino acids. CDR3 residues: CASSPTLIAGPYEQYF. The DNA of the CDR3 is TGTGCCAGCAGCCCCACTTTGATAGCGGGTCCCTACGAGCAGTACTTC.

This rearrangement joins TRBV9 to TRBJ1-4; 7 nucleotides match TRBD1. The CDR3 length is 13 residues. Germline V gene sequence: CDR1 SGDLS, CDR2 YYNGEE. Trimming at V came to 3 bases and at J to 10 bases, leaving 6 bases not matched to a gene. The CDR3 DNA sequence: TGTGCCAGCAGCGAGGGGCCAGGGGGAAAACTGTTTTTT. Translated, it gives CASSEGPGGKLFF.

This clone was detected only once. The gene calls are TRBV9 and TRBJ2-7, with D uncertain. CDR1 SGDLS and CDR2 YYNGEE come from the germline V gene. This CDR3 comprises 14 residues. V lost 3 bases, J lost 0 bases, and 10 bases lay in between. The CDR3 DNA reads TGTGCCAGCAGCGCAGACATATACTCCTACGAGCAGTACTTC. Translating it yields CASSADIYSYEQYF.

The V and J genes are TRBV5-5 and TRBJ1-2, with 10 bases aligning to TRBD1. After removal of 5 bases from V and 9 bases from J, the junction contained 10 bases not matched to a gene. The CDR3 is made up of 14 amino acids. The V gene's germline CDR1 is SGHKS and CDR2 YYEKEE (reference sequence). The CDR3 is CASSSPGQGSRYTF. The CDR3 DNA sequence: TGTGCCAGCAGTTCTCCGGGACAGGGGTCCCGCTACACCTTC.

This rearrangement joins TRBV19 to TRBJ2-2; 9 bases line up with TRBD1. Losses at the gene ends were 4 bases for V and 7 bases for J; bases not matched to a gene: 4. The CDR3 totals 14 residues. The germline V gene has CDR1 LNHDA and CDR2 SQIVND (reference sequence). CDR3 protein: CASSRQGEIGELFF. CDR3 DNA: TGTGCCAGTAGTAGACAGGGGGAAATCGGGGAGCTGTTTTTT.

The chain couples TRBV5-1 to TRBJ2-5; 12 bases map to TRBD2. The CDR3 loop spans 15 amino acids. Germline V CDR1 and CDR2: SGHRS, YFSETQ. V was pared by 3 bases and J by 5 bases, with 5 bases of the junction left unmatched. The CDR3 DNA reads TGCGCCAGCAGCTCGACTAGCGGGGGAAGGGAGACCCAGTACTTC. Its translation is CASSSTSGGRETQYF.